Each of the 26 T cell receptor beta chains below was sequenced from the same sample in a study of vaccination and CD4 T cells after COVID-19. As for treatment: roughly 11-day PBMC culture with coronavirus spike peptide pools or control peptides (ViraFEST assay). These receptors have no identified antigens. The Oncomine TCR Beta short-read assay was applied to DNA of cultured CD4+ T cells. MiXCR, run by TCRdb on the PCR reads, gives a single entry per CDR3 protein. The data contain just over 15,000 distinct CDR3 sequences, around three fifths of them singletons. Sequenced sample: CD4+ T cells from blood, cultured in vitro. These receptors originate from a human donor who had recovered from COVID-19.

This chain's CDR3 is CASSRPGGNEQFF. In nucleotides, the CDR3 is TGTGCCAGCAGCCGGCCTGGGGGCAATGAGCAGTTCTTC. This chain links TRBV7-9 with TRBJ2-1; D may match TRBD1 or TRBD2 (5 bases each). CDR3 length: 13 amino acids. The ends were cut back, 5 bases at V and 6 bases at J, with 11 bases in the middle. The V gene's germline CDR1 is SEHNR and CDR2 FQNEAQ (reference sequence).

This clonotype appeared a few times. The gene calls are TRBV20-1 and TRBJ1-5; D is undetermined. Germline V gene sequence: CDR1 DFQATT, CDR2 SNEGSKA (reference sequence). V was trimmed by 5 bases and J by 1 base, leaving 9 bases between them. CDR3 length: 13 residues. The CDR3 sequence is CSAADRSNQPQHF. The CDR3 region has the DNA TGCAGTGCTGCAGATAGGAGCAATCAGCCCCAGCATTTT.

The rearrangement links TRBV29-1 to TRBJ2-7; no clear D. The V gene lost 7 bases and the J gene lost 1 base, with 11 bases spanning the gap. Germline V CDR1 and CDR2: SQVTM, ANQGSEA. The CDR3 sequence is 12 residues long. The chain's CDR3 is CSASQASYEQYF. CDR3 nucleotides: TGCAGCGCATCACAAGCATCCTACGAGCAGTACTTC.

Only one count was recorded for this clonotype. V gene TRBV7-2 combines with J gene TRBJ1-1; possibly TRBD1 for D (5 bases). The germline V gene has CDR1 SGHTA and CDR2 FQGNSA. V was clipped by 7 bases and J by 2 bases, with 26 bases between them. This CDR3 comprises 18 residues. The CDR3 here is CASIQSPGTVLRNTEAFF. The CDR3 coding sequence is TGTGCCAGCATCCAATCTCCCGGGACGGTCCTCAGAAACACTGAAGCTTTCTTT.

CDR3 protein: CASSSRRGFAGVAYNEQFF. In nucleotides, the CDR3 is TGTGCCAGCAGCTCTCGCCGTGGGTTTGCGGGAGTGGCCTACAATGAGCAGTTCTTC. The chain joins TRBV6-2 or TRBV6-3 to TRBJ2-1, with 7 bases identical to TRBD2. Trimming took 6 bases from V and 2 from J; bases not matched to a gene: 19. The CDR3 is 19 amino acids. Germline assignment: CDR1 MNHEY and CDR2 SVGEGT.

CDR3 sequence reads: CASSPGTTQYF. CDR3 nucleotide sequence: TGTGCCAGCAGTCCAGGGACCACCCAGTACTTC. The V and J genes are TRBV7-6 and TRBJ2-5; either TRBD1 or TRBD2 may supply D (5 bases each). CDR1 is SGHVS, CDR2 FNYEAQ, per germline. The length of the CDR3 is 11 residues. V was pared by 6 bases and J by 8 bases, with 10 bases between.

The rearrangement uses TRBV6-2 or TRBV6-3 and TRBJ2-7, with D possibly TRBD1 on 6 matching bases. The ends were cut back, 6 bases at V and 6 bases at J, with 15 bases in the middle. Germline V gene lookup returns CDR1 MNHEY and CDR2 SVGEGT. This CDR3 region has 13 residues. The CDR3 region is CASSAEQGFEQYF. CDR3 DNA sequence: TGTGCCAGCAGCGCGGAACAGGGTTTCGAGCAGTACTTC.

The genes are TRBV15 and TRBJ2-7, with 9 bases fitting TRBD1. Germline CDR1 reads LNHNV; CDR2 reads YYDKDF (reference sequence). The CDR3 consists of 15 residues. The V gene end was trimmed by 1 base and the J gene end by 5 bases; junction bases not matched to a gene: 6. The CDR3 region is CATSRVGQGIHEQYF. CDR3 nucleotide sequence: TGTGCCACCAGCAGAGTGGGACAGGGAATCCACGAGCAGTACTTC. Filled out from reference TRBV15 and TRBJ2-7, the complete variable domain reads DAMVIQNPRYQVTQFGKPVTLSCSQTLNHNVMYWYQQKSSQAPKLLFHYYDKDFNNEADTPDNFQSRRPNTSFCFLDIRSPGLGDTAMYLCATSRVGQGIHEQYFGPGTRLTVT.

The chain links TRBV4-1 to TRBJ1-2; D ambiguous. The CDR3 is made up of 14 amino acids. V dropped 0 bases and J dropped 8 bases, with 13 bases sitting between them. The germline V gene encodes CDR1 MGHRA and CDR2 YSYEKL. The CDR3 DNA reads TGCGCCAGCAGCCAAGACGAGGCCACGAGAGGCTACACCTTC. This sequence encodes CASSQDEATRGYTF.

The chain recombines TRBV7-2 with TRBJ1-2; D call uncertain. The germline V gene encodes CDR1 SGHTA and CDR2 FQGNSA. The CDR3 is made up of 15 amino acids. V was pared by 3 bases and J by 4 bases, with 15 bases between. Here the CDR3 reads CASSFRGGKGYGYTF. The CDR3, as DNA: TGTGCCAGCAGCTTCCGTGGAGGGAAGGGCTATGGCTACACCTTC.

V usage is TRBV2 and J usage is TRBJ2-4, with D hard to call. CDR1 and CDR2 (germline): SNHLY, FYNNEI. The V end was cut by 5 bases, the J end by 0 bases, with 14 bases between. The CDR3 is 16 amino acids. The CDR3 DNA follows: TGTGCCAGCAGTTCGACCCCACTACCAGCCAAAAACATTCAGTACTTC. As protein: CASSSTPLPAKNIQYF.

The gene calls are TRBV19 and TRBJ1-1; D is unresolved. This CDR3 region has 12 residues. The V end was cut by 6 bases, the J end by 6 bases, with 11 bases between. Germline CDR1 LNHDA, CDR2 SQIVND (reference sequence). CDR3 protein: CASSGGSPEAFF. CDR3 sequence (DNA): TGTGCCAGTAGCGGAGGATCTCCTGAAGCTTTCTTT.

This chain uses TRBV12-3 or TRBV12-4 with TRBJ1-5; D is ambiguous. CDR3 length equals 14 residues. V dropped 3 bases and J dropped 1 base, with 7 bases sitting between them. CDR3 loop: CASSFGNSNQPQHF. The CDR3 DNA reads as TGTGCCAGCAGTTTCGGAAACAGCAATCAGCCCCAGCATTTT.

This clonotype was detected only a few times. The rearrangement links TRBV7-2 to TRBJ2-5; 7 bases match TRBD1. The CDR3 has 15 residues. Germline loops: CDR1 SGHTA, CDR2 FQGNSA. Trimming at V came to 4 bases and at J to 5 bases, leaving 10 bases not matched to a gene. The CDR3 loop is CASSYQTGEGETQYF. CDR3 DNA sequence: TGTGCCAGCAGCTACCAAACAGGGGAAGGGGAGACCCAGTACTTC.

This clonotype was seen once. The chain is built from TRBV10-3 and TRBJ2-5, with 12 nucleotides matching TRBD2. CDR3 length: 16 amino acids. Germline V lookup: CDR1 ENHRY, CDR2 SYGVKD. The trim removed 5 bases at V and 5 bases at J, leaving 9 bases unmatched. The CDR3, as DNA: TGTGCCATCAGTCAAGGACTAGCGGGACAATGGGAGACCCAGTACTTC. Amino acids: CAISQGLAGQWETQYF.

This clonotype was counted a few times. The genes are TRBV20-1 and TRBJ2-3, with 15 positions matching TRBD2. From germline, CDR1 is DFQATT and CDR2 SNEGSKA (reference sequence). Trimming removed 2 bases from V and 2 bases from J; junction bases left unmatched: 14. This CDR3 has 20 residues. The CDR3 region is CSARSLGGTSGGSFTDTQYF. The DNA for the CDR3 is TGCAGTGCTAGATCCCTAGGGGGGACTAGCGGGGGGTCTTTCACAGATACGCAGTATTTT.

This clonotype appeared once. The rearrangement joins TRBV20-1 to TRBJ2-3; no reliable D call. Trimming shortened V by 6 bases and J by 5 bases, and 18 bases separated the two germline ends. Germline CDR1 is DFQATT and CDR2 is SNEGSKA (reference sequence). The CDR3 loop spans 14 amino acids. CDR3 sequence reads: CSAASRIIEDTQYF. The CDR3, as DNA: TGCAGTGCCGCATCCAGGATAATCGAAGATACGCAGTATTTT.

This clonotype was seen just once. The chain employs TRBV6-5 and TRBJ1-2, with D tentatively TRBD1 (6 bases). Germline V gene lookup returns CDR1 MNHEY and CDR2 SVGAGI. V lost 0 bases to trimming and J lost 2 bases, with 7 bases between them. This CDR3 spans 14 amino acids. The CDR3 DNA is TGTGCCAGCAGTTACTCGAGGGGGAACTATGGCTACACCTTC. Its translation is CASSYSRGNYGYTF.

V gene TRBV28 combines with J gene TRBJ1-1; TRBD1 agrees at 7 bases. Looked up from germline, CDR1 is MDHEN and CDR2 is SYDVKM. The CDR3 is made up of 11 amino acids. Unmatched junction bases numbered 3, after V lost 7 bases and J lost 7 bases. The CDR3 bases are TGTGCCAGCACCGGGACAGTTGAAGCTTTCTTT. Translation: CASTGTVEAFF.

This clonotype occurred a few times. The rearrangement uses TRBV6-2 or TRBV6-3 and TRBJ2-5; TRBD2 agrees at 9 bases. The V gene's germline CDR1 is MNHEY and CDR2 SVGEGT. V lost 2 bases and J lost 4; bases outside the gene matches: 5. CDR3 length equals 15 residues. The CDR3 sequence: CASSYKRGVRETQYF. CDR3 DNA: TGTGCCAGCAGTTACAAGCGGGGGGTTAGAGAGACCCAGTACTTC.

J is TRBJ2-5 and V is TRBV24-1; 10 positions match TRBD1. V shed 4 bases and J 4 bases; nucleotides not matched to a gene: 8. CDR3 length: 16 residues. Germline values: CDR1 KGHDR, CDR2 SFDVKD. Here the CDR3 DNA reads TGTGCCACCAGTGACCCGGGACAGGGGATCGGAGAGACCCAGTACTTC. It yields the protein CATSDPGQGIGETQYF.

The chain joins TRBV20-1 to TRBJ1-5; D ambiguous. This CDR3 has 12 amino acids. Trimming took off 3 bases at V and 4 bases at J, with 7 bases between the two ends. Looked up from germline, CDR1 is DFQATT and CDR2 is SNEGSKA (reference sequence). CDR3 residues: CSASKENQPQHF. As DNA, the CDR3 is TGCAGTGCTAGCAAGGAGAATCAGCCCCAGCATTTT.

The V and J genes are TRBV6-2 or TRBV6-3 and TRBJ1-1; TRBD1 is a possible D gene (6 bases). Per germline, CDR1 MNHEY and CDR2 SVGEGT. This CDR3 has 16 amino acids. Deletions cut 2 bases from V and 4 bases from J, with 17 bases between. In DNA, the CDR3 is TGTGCCAGCAGTTACGGGAACTTGGGGGCCGGCACTGAAGCTTTCTTT. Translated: CASSYGNLGAGTEAFF.

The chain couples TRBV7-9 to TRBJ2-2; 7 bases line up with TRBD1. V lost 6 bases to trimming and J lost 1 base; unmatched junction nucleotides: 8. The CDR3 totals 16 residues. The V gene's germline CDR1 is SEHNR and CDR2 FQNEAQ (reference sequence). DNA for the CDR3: TGTGCCAGCAGTTCACGAAGGGACAGGAACACCGGGGAGCTGTTTTTT. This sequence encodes CASSSRRDRNTGELFF.

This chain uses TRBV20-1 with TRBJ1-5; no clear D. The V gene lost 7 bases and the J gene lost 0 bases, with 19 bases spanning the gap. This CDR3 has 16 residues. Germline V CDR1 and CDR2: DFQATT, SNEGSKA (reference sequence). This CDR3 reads CSGREGGFYSNQPQHF. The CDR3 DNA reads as TGCAGTGGTAGGGAGGGAGGATTTTATAGCAATCAGCCCCAGCATTTT.

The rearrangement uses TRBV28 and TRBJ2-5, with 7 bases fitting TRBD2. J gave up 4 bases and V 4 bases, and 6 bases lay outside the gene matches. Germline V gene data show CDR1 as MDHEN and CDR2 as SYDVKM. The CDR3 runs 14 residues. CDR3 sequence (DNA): TGTGCCAGCAGTTCTTACGGGGGGTTAGAGACCCAGTACTTC. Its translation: CASSSYGGLETQYF.